The sequence of this T cell receptor beta chain was determined in a study of T cells in Graves' hyperthyroidism and ophthalmopathy. Background on the study: Once the initial diagnosis was made, peripheral blood was obtained before any treatment.

Fresh peripheral blood, approximately 9.1 ml, was the source of the PBMCs. This clonotype was picked up many times. Antigen unknown. This CDR3 has 17 amino acids. Germline loops: CDR1 LNHNV, CDR2 YYDKDF (reference sequence). The ends were cut back, 0 bases at V and 1 base at J, with 15 bases in the middle. Study-level findings and limits: Ophthalmopathy was separated from stable hyperthyroidism by a 13 V-J model.

Amplified TCR beta CDR3 regions came from RNA transcripts. Carried out on the TCR CDR3, a first-round RT-PCR used the HTBI primer set. A single record per CDR3 protein comes from TCRdb applying MiXCR to the multiplex PCR reads. The sample consists of a few hundred thousand distinct CDR3 sequences, about 18% of them appearing once. The material sequenced was blood. The V and J genes are TRBV15 and TRBJ1-1; D might be TRBD1 (5 bases). This clonotype was obtained from a woman aged 18-29 years with Graves' hyperthyroidism. The CDR3 sequence: CATSRDGAGWANTEAFF. The CDR3 DNA sequence: TGTGCCACCAGCAGAGATGGTGCAGGGTGGGCGAACACTGAAGCTTTCTTT. Combining the CDR3 with reference TRBV15 and TRBJ1-1 gives the whole variable domain DAMVIQNPRYQVTQFGKPVTLSCSQTLNHNVMYWYQQKSSQAPKLLFHYYDKDFNNEADTPDNFQSRRPNTSFCFLDIRSPGLGDTAMYLCATSRDGAGWANTEAFFGQGTRLTVV.